The sequence of this T cell receptor (beta chain) was determined in a study of cytomegalovirus exposure and HLA in healthy donors. 60 Vbeta and 13 Jbeta primers were used in PCR. The protocol was immunoSEQ multiplex PCR, while the TCRdb copy is restricted to in-frame clones and leaves out a portion. The repertoire has about 120,000 clones, about 75% of them found once; the top ten carry 25% to 35%. A note on this clone: Its specificity is not known.

General study points: Reports credit the classifier with highly specific, highly sensitive diagnosis of cytomegalovirus status. Investigators reported 150 to 200 TCR beta chains as tied to cytomegalovirus.

There were likely unrecorded immune exposures, though donors were nominally healthy when sampled. Germline V gene lookup returns CDR1 MNHNS and CDR2 SASEGT. The length of the CDR3 is 14 residues. Trimming took off 7 bases at V and 8 bases at J, with 18 bases between the two ends. This sequence was found in a man aged 60-69 years in good health and CMV-seropositive. The V call is TRBV6-1, the J call TRBJ2-1; a possible D gene is TRBD1 (6 bases). The sequencing input was PBMCs. CDR3 coding DNA: TGTGCCAGCACTATAAATAACAGGGTCGATGAGCAGTTCTTC. This gives the protein CASTINNRVDEQFF.